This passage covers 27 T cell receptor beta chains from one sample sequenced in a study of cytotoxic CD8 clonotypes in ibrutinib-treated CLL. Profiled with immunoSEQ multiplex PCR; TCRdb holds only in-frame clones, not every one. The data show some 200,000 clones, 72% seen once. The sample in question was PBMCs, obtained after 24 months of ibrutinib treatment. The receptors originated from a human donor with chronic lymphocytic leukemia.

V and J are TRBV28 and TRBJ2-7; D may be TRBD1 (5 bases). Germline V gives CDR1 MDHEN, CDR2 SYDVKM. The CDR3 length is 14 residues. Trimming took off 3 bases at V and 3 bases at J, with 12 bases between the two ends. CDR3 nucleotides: TGTGCCAGCAGTTTCGTCCCAGGGAACTACGAGCAGTACTTC. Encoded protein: CASSFVPGNYEQYF. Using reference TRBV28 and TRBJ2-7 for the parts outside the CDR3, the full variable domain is DVKVTQSSRYLVKRTGEKVFLECVQDMDHENMFWYRQDPGLGLRLIYFSYDVKMKEKGDIPEGYSVSREKKERFSLILESASTNQTSMYLCASSFVPGNYEQYFGPGTRLTVT.

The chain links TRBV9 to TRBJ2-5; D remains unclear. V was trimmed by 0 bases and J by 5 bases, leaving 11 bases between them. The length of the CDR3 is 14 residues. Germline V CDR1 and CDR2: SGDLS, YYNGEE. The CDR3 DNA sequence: TGTGCCAGCAGCGTAGACGTCCTAACCGAGACCCAGTACTTC. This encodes CASSVDVLTETQYF.

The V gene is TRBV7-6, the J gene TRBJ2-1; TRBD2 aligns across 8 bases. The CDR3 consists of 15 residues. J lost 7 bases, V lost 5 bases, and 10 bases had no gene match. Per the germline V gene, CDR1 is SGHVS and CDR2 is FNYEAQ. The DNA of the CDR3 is TGTGCCAGCAGCAAAAGAGCGGGGGTAAGGAATGAGCAGTTCTTC. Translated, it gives CASSKRAGVRNEQFF. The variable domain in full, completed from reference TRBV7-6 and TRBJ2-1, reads GAGVSQSPRYKVTKRGQDVALRCDPISGHVSLYWYRQALGQGPEFLTYFNYEAQQDKSGLPNDRFSAERPEGSISTLTIQRTEQRDSAMYRCASSKRAGVRNEQFFGPGTRLTVL.

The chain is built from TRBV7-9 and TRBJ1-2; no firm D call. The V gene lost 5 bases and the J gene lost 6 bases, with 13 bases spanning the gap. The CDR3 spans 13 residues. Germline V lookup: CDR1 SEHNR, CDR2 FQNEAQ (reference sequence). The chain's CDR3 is CASSPTGVHGYTF. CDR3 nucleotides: TGTGCCAGCAGCCCTACTGGGGTGCATGGCTACACCTTC.

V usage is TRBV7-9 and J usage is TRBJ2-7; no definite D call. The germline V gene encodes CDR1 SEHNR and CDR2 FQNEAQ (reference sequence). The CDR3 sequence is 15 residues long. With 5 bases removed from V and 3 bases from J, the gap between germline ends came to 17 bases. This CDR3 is CASSPTTPAFYEQYF. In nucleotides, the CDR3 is TGTGCCAGCAGCCCCACTACCCCGGCCTTCTACGAGCAGTACTTC.

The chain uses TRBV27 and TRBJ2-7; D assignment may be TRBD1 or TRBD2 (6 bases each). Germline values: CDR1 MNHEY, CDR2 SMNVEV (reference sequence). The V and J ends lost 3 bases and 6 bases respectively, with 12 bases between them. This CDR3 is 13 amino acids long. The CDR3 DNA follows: TGTGCCAGCAGTTTTCAACAGGGAGGCGAGCAGTACTTC. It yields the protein CASSFQQGGEQYF.

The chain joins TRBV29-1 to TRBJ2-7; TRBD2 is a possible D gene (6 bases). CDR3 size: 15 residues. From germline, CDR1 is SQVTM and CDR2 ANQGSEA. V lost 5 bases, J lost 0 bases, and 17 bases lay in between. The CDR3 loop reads CSVWTQGLGSYEQYF. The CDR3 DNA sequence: TGCAGCGTTTGGACCCAGGGACTGGGCTCCTACGAGCAGTACTTC.

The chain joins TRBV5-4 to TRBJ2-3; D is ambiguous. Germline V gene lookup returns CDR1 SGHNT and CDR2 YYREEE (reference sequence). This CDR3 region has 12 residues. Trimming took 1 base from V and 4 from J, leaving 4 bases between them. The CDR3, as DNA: TGTGCCAGCAGCTTGAGGTCAGATACGCAGTATTTT. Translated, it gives CASSLRSDTQYF.

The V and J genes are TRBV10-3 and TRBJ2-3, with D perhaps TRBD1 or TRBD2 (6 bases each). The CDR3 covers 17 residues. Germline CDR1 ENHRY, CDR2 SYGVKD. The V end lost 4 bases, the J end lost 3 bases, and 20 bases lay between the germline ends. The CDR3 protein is CAISGEGGLGGTDTQYF. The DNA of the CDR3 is TGTGCCATCAGTGGCGAGGGGGGCCTCGGTGGGACAGATACGCAGTATTTT.

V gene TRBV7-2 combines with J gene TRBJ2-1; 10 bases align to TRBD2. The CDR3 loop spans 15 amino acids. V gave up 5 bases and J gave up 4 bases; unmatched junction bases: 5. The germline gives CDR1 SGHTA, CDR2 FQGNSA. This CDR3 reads CASSPPGLAYNEQFF. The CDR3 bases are TGTGCCAGCAGCCCCCCGGGACTAGCGTACAATGAGCAGTTCTTC.

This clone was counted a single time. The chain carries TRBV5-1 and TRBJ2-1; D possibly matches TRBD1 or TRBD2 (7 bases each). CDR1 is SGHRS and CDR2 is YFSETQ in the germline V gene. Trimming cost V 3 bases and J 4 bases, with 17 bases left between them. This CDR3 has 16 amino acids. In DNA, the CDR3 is TGCGCCAGCAGCTCGATGACAGGGAGGGCTTACAATGAGCAGTTCTTC. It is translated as CASSSMTGRAYNEQFF.

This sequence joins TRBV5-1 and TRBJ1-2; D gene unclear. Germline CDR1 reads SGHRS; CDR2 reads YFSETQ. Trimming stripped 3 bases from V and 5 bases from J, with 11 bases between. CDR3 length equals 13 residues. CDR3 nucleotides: TGCGCCAGCAGCTCGGACCGAGGATATGGCTACACCTTC. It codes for CASSSDRGYGYTF.

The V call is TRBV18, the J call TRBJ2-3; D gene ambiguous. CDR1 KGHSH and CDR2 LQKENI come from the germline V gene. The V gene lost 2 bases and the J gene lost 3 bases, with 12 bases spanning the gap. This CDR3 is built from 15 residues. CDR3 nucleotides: TGTGCCAGCTCACCATCGGCAGGTGGGACAGATACGCAGTATTTT. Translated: CASSPSAGGTDTQYF. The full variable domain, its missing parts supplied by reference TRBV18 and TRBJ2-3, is NAGVMQNPRHLVRRRGQEARLRCSPMKGHSHVYWYRQLPEEGLKFMVYLQKENIIDESGMPKERFSAEFPKEGPSILRIQQVVRGDSAAYFCASSPSAGGTDTQYFGPGTRLTVL.

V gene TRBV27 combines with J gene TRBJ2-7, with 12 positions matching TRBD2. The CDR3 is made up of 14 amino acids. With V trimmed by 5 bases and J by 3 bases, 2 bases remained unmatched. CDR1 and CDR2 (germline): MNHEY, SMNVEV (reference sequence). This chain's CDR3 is CASSLAGGHYEQYF. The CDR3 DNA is TGTGCCAGCAGTCTAGCGGGAGGGCACTACGAGCAGTACTTC.

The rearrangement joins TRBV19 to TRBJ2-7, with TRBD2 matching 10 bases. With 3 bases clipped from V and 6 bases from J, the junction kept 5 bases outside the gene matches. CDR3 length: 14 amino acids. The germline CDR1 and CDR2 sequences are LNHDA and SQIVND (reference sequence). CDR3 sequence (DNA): TGTGCCAGTAGTATCCTAGCGGGAGCTGGCGAGCAGTACTTC. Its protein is CASSILAGAGEQYF.

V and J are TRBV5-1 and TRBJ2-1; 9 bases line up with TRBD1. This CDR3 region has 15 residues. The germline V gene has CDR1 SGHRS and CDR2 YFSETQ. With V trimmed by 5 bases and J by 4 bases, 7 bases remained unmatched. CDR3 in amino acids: CASRDRDRAYNEQFF. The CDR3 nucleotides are TGCGCCAGCAGGGACCGGGACAGGGCATACAATGAGCAGTTCTTC.

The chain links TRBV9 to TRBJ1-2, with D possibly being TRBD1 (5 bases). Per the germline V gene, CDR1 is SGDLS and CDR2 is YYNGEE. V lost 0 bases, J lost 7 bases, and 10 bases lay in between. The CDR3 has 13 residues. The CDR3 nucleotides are TGTGCCAGCAGCGTAGGTGGGGGGTTTGGCTACACCTTC. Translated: CASSVGGGFGYTF.

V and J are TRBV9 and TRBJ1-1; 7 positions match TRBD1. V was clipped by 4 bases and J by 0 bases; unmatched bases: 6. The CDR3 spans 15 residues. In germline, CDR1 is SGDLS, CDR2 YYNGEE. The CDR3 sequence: CASSPTGTVNTEAFF. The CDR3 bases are TGTGCCAGCAGCCCGACCGGGACAGTGAACACTGAAGCTTTCTTT.

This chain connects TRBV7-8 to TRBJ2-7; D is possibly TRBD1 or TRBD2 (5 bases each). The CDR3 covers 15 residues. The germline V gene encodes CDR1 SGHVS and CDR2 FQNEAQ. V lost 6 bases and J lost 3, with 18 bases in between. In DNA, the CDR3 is TGTGCCAGCAGTTCACCGGGACCCTCAAACTACGAGCAGTACTTC. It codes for CASSSPGPSNYEQYF. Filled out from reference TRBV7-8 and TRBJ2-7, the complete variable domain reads GAGVSQSPRYKVAKRGQDVALRCDPISGHVSLFWYQQALGQGPEFLTYFQNEAQLDKSGLPSDRFFAERPEGSVSTLKIQRTQQEDSAVYLCASSSPGPSNYEQYFGPGTRLTVT.

The CDR3 spells CASSLTTYHPYEQYF. As DNA, the CDR3 is TGTGCCAGCAGTCTCACTACGTATCACCCCTACGAGCAGTACTTC. The genes are TRBV6-6 and TRBJ2-7, with D hard to call. Germline V gene lookup returns CDR1 MNHNY and CDR2 SVGAGI (reference sequence). The CDR3 is made up of 15 amino acids. Trimming removed 5 bases at V and 2 bases at J, with 16 bases between.

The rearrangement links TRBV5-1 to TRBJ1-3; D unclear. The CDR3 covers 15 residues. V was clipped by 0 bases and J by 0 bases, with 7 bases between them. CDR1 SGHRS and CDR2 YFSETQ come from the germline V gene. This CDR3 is CASSLVQNSGNTIYF. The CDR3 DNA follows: TGCGCCAGCAGCTTGGTGCAGAACTCTGGAAACACCATATATTTT.

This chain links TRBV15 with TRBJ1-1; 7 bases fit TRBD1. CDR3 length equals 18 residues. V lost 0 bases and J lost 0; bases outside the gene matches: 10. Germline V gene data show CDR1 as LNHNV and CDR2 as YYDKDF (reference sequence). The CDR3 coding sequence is TGTGCCACCAGCAGAGATCCCCCAACCGGGACAGTGAACACTGAAGCTTTCTTT. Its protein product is CATSRDPPTGTVNTEAFF.

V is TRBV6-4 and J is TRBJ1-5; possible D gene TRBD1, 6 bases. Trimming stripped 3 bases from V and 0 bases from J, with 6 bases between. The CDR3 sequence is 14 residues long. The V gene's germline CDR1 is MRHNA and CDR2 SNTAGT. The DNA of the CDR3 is TGTGCCAGCAGTGAGGGACATAGCAATCAGCCCCAGCATTTT. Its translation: CASSEGHSNQPQHF.

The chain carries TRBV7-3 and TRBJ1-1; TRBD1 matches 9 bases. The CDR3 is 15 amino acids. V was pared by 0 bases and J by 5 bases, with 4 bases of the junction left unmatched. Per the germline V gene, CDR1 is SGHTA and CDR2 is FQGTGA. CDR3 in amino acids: CASSLTGQGGTEAFF. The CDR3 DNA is TGTGCCAGCAGCTTAACGGGACAGGGAGGGACTGAAGCTTTCTTT. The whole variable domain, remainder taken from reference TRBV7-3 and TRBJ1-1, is GAGVSQTPSNKVTEKGKYVELRCDPISGHTALYWYRQSLGQGPEFLIYFQGTGAADDSGLPNDRFFAVRPEGSVSTLKIQRTERGDSAVYLCASSLTGQGGTEAFFGQGTRLTVV.

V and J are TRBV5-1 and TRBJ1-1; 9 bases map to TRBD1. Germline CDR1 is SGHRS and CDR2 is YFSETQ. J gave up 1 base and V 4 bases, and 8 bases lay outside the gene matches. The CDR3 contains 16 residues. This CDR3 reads CASSIGWGQGNTEAFF. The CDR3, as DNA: TGCGCCAGCAGCATCGGGTGGGGACAGGGGAACACTGAAGCTTTCTTT.

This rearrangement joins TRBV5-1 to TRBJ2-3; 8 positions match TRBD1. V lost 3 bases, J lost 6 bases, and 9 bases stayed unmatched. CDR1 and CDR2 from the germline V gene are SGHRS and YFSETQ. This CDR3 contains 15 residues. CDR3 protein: CASSSSSNRGDTQYF. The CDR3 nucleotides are TGCGCCAGCAGCTCGTCGAGCAACAGGGGGGATACGCAGTATTTT. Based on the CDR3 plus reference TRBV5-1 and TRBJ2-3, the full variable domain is KAGVTQTPRYLIKTRGQQVTLSCSPISGHRSVSWYQQTPGQGLQFLFEYFSETQRNKGNFPGRFSGRQFSNSRSEMNVSTLELGDSALYLCASSSSSNRGDTQYFGPGTRLTVL.

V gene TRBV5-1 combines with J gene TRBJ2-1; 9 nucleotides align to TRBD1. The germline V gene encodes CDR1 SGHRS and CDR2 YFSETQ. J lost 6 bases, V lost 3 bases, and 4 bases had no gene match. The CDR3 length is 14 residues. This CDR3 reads CASSSGTGFNEQFF. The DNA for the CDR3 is TGCGCCAGCAGCTCAGGGACAGGGTTCAATGAGCAGTTCTTC.